Following are 16 T cell receptor beta chains from one sample sequenced in a study of post-analysis software for immune sequencing data. Included in the TCR beta cDNA libraries were unique molecular identifiers. TCRdb re-called the PCR reads with MiXCR, one entry per CDR3 protein. Of under 900,000 distinct CDR3 sequences in the sample, about 53% were seen once. Study-wide results and caveats: There were five TRBV segments more frequent in patients than controls, and TRBV5-6, TRBV5-1 and TRBV20-1 were among them.

Their antigens remain unidentified. The sequenced material came from blood. Source of these receptors: a girl aged 5-17 years with multiple sclerosis.

The chain uses TRBV6-5 and TRBJ1-4; TRBD1 matches at 10 bases. In germline, CDR1 is MNHEY, CDR2 SVGAGI. The CDR3 sequence is 15 residues long. J was trimmed by 8 bases and V by 5 bases; bases with no gene match: 8. The DNA for the CDR3 is TGTGCCAGCAGTACCGACAGGGGGCCGGGCGAAAAACTGTTTTTT. This translates into CASSTDRGPGEKLFF.

This clonotype was seen more than once but under ten times. V and J are TRBV6-2 or TRBV6-3 and TRBJ2-1; D possibly corresponds to TRBD1 (6 bases). Deletions cut 5 bases from V and 6 bases from J, with 17 bases between. CDR1 and CDR2 (germline): MNHEY, SVGEGT. The CDR3 contains 15 residues. This CDR3 is CASSQSPTGFNEQFF. CDR3 in DNA: TGTGCCAGCAGTCAATCCCCTACAGGGTTCAATGAGCAGTTCTTC.

The chain uses TRBV12-3 or TRBV12-4 and TRBJ1-5; D is ambiguous. The CDR3 length is 14 residues. V was clipped by 5 bases and J by 3 bases, with 11 bases between them. CDR3 sequence reads: CASSPVRSNQPQHF. In DNA, the CDR3 is TGTGCCAGCAGTCCGGTCCGGTCCAATCAGCCCCAGCATTTT.

CDR3 DNA sequence: TGTGCCAGCAGCTTAGTCGGGGGCGGAGAGACCCAGTACTTC. Protein: CASSLVGGGETQYF. The chain couples TRBV7-9 to TRBJ2-7; D could derive from TRBD1 or TRBD2 (6 bases each). The last part of the DNA fits TRBJ2-5 better; the J call may be wrong. Per the germline V gene, CDR1 is SEHNR and CDR2 is FQNEAQ (reference sequence). The CDR3 spans 14 residues.

Of note for this clonotype: A read error may produce the germline difference seen at one junction end. The V call is TRBV6-6, the J call TRBJ2-4, with TRBD2 matching 10 bases. Germline V gene data show CDR1 as MNHNY and CDR2 as SVGAGI (reference sequence). This CDR3 contains 15 residues. The CDR3 is CASSRSSGSLDIQYF. The DNA of the CDR3 is TGCGCCAGCAGTCGCTCTAGCGGGAGCTTGGACATTCAGTACTTC.

A single count supports this clonotype. The V gene is TRBV12-3 or TRBV12-4, the J gene TRBJ1-2; D not certain. This CDR3 is 13 amino acids long. The V end was cut by 2 bases, the J end by 4 bases, with 8 bases between. CDR3: CASSLKASYGYTF. CDR3 sequence (DNA): TGTGCCAGCAGTTTAAAGGCCTCCTATGGCTACACCTTC.

This chain uses TRBV27 with TRBJ2-4, with 7 bases matching TRBD1. There are 14 residues in the CDR3. Germline V lookup: CDR1 MNHEY, CDR2 SMNVEV (reference sequence). Trimming cost V 3 bases and J 8 bases; bases outside gene matches: 7. CDR3 protein: CASSFSGGVDIQYF. The CDR3 DNA reads as TGTGCCAGCAGTTTCTCAGGGGGAGTAGACATTCAGTACTTC.

This clonotype was counted between two and nine times. The junction departs from the called germline gene at one end, perhaps through a read error. The chain has TRBV5-1 and TRBJ2-3; no clear D. The CDR3 sequence is 12 residues long. Per the germline V gene, CDR1 is SGHRS and CDR2 is YFSETQ. CDR3 in DNA: TGTGCCAGCAGCTTAGAGGTGGATACGCAGTATTTT. This sequence encodes CASSLEVDTQYF.

This clonotype was recorded once. The V call is TRBV12-3 or TRBV12-4, the J call TRBJ1-1; the D gene is possibly TRBD1 (6 bases). The CDR3 loop spans 16 amino acids. The V and J ends lost 4 bases and 5 bases respectively, with 20 bases between them. The CDR3 DNA reads as TGTGCCAGCAGTTCGCCCGGGACAATGGGGAAAACTGAAGCTTTCTTT. Its protein is CASSSPGTMGKTEAFF.

In its sample, this clonotype was seen a few times. CDR3 sequence (DNA): TGTGCCAGCAGTCGCCAGGAGTACCAAGAGACCCAGTACTTC. Protein product: CASSRQEYQETQYF. The V call is TRBV7-9, the J call TRBJ2-5; D is unresolved. This CDR3 region has 14 residues. V was cut by 6 bases and J by 0 bases, with 11 bases left in between. Germline CDR1 is SEHNR and CDR2 is FQNEAQ (reference sequence).

This chain joins TRBV7-7 and TRBJ2-5; 13 nucleotides align to TRBD2. This CDR3 has 15 amino acids. The V and J ends lost 5 bases and 4 bases, in that order; junction bases with no gene match: 4. CDR1 and CDR2 from the germline V gene are SSHAT and FNYEAQ (reference sequence). CDR3 nucleotide sequence: TGTGCCAGCAGCCCGGGACTAGCGGGAAGAGAGACCCAGTACTTC. Translated: CASSPGLAGRETQYF.

The rearrangement uses TRBV10-2 and TRBJ2-5; 7 bases map to TRBD1. Trimming took 8 bases from V and 2 from J; bases not matched to a gene: 8. This CDR3 has 14 amino acids. Germline V lookup: CDR1 WSHSY, CDR2 SAAADI. The CDR3 loop is CASLRDSYQETQYF. Here the CDR3 DNA reads TGCGCCAGCCTCCGGGACAGCTATCAAGAGACCCAGTACTTC.

Only a few counts were recorded for this clonotype. The V gene is TRBV10-3, the J gene TRBJ2-7; unclear D gene. This CDR3 region has 14 residues. Trimming cost V 3 bases and J 0 bases, with 9 bases left between them. Looked up from germline, CDR1 is ENHRY and CDR2 is SYGVKD. The CDR3 loop is CAISDRTASYEQYF. The CDR3 DNA sequence: TGTGCCATCAGTGACCGGACGGCCTCCTACGAGCAGTACTTC.

V is TRBV10-3 and J is TRBJ1-5; D possibly corresponds to TRBD1 (5 bases). The CDR3 has 15 residues. Trimming pared 2 bases from V and 4 bases from J, leaving 12 bases between. The V gene's germline CDR1 is ENHRY and CDR2 SYGVKD. The CDR3 is CAISEEGHTNQPQHF. DNA for the CDR3: TGTGCCATCAGTGAGGAGGGGCATACTAATCAGCCCCAGCATTTT.

The genes are TRBV20-1 and TRBJ2-1; TRBD2 is a possible D gene (6 bases). Germline assignment: CDR1 DFQATT and CDR2 SNEGSKA (reference sequence). V lost 4 bases and J lost 4, with 17 bases in between. This CDR3 contains 15 residues. CDR3 protein: CSANPRVGGYNEQFF. CDR3 nucleotide sequence: TGCAGTGCTAACCCCCGTGTGGGGGGATACAATGAGCAGTTCTTC.

CDR3 nucleotides: TGCAGTGCTAGAGGGCGGGGGGGGGAGACCCAGTACTTC. Translating it yields CSARGRGGETQYF. This sequence joins TRBV20-1 and TRBJ2-7; 9 positions agree with TRBD2. With the DNA end fitting TRBJ2-5 better, the J assignment may be wrong. CDR1 and CDR2 from the germline V gene are DFQATT and SNEGSKA (reference sequence). CDR3 length: 13 residues.